This TCR beta chain was observed in a study of response to subunit inactivated influenza vaccine. TCRdb used MiXCR to reprocess the RT-PCR reads, holding one entry per CDR3 protein. The sample shows about 570,000 distinct CDR3 sequences, over 9.5% of them seen only once. CDR3 size: 13 residues. The V end lost 4 bases, the J end lost 4 bases, and 11 bases lay between the germline ends. From germline, CDR1 is SQVTM and CDR2 ANQGSEA. General observations from the study: Authors suggested each seasonal flu vaccination may recruit only limited numbers of new T cells.

The table lists this clonotype with a few counts. Antigen: not known. This TCR was sampled from a man aged 50 to 59 who received an inactivated influenza vaccine. Sequencing was performed on PBMCs from blood, taken on the day of vaccination. V is TRBV29-1 and J is TRBJ1-5; D is ambiguous. For the CDR3, the DNA is TGCAGCGTTGCGAGGAAGGGAAATCAGCCCCAGCATTTT. Its protein product is CSVARKGNQPQHF. Variable domain in full (rest from reference TRBV29-1 and TRBJ1-5): SAVISQKPSRDICQRGTSLTIQCQVDSQVTMMFWYRQQPGQSLTLIATANQGSEATYESGFVIDKFPISRPNLTFSTLTVSNMSPEDSSIYLCSVARKGNQPQHFGDGTRLSIL.